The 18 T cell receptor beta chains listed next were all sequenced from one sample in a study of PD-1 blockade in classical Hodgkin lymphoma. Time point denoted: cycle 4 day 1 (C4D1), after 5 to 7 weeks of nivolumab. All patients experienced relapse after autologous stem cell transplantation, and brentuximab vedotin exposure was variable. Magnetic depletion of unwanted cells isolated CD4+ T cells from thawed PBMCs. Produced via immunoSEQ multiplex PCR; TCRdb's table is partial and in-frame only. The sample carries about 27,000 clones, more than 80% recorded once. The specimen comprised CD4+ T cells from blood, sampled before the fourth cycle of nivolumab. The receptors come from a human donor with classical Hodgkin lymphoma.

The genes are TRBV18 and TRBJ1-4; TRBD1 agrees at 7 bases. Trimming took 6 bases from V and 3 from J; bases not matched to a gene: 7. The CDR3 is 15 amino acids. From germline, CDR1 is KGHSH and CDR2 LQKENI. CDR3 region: CASSPDRAANEKLFF. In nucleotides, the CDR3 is TGTGCCAGCTCGCCCGACAGGGCGGCTAATGAAAAACTGTTTTTT. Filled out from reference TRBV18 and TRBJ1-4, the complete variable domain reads NAGVMQNPRHLVRRRGQEARLRCSPMKGHSHVYWYRQLPEEGLKFMVYLQKENIIDESGMPKERFSAEFPKEGPSILRIQQVVRGDSAAYFCASSPDRAANEKLFFGSGTQLSVL.

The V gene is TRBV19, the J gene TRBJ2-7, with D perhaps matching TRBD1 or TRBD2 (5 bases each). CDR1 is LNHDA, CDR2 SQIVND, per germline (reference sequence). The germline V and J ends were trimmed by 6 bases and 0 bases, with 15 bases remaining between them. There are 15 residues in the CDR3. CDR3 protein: CASSLSGGDSYEQYF. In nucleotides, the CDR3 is TGTGCCAGTAGCCTAAGTGGGGGAGACTCCTACGAGCAGTACTTC.

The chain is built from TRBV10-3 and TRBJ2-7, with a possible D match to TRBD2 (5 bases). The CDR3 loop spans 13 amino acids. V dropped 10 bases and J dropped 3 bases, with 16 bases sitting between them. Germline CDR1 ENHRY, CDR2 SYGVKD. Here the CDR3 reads CASGGTGDYEQYF. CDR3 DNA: TGTGCCAGCGGAGGCACCGGAGACTACGAGCAGTACTTC.

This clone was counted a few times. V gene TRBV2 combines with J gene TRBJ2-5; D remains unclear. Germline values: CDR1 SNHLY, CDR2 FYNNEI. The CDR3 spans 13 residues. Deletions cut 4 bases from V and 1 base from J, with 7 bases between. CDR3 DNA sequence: TGTGCCAGCAGTGTTTCTGTCCAAGAGACCCAGTACTTC. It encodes CASSVSVQETQYF.

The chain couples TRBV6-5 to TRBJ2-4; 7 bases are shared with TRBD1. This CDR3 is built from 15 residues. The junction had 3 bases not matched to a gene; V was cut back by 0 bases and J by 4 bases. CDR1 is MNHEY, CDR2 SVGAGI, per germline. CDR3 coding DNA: TGTGCCAGCAGTTACTCTCCGGGACAGAAAAACATTCAGTACTTC. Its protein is CASSYSPGQKNIQYF.

The CDR3 protein is CASRRVMGQLETQYF. In DNA, the CDR3 is TGTGCCAGCAGGAGGGTTATGGGCCAACTAGAGACCCAGTACTTC. V is TRBV6-1 and J is TRBJ2-5; a weak D match, TRBD2 (5 bases). The V gene lost 6 bases and the J gene lost 4 bases, with 18 bases spanning the gap. The CDR3 sequence is 15 residues long. The germline V gene has CDR1 MNHNS and CDR2 SASEGT.

CDR3 DNA: TGTGCCAGCAGCTTATTATACAGGGCAAACACCGGGGAGCTGTTTTTT. Protein product: CASSLLYRANTGELFF. J is TRBJ2-2 and V is TRBV11-1; the D gene is possibly TRBD1 (6 bases). Trimming took off 2 bases at V and 2 bases at J, with 12 bases between the two ends. Per germline, CDR1 SGHAT and CDR2 FQDESV (reference sequence). This CDR3 spans 16 amino acids.

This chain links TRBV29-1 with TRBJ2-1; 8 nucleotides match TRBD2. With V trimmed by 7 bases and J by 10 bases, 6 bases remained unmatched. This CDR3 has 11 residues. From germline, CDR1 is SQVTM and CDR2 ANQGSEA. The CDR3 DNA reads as TGCAGCGCTATTAGACTAGCGGAGCAGTTCTTC. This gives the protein CSAIRLAEQFF.

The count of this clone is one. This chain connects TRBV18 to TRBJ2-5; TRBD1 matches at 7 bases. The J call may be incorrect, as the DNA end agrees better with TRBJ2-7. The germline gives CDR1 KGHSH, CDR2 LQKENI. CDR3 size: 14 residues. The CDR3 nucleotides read TGTGCCAGCTCAAAGGGACAGACTTACTACGAGCAGTACTTC. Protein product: CASSKGQTYYEQYF.

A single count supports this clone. CDR3 coding DNA: TGTGCCAGCAGCCGACCGGGACAGGGAGTTTACGAGCAGTACTTC. Its protein product is CASSRPGQGVYEQYF. The chain joins TRBV11-2 to TRBJ2-7; 9 bases match TRBD1. The CDR3 covers 15 residues. Germline V gene sequence: CDR1 SGHAT, CDR2 FQNNGV. V was clipped by 5 bases and J by 4 bases; unmatched bases: 9.

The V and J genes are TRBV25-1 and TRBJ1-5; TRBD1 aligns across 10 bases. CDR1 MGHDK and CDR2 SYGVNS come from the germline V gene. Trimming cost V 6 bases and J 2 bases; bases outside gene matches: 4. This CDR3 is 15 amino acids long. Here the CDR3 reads CASRGQGVGNQPQHF. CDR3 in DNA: TGTGCCAGCAGAGGACAGGGGGTAGGCAATCAGCCCCAGCATTTT.

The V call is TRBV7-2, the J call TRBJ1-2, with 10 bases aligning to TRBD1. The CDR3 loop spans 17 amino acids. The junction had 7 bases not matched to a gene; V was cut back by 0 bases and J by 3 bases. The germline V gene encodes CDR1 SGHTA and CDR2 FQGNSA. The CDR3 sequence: CASSLAGQGRGHYGYTF. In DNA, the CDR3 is TGTGCCAGCAGCTTAGCGGGACAGGGGCGGGGGCACTATGGCTACACCTTC.

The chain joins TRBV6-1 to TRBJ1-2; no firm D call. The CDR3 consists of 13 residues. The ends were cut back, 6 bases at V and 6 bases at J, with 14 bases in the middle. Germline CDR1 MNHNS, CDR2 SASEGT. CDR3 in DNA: TGTGCCAGCAGCCAAACCCGGGATAATGGCTACACCTTC. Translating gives CASSQTRDNGYTF.

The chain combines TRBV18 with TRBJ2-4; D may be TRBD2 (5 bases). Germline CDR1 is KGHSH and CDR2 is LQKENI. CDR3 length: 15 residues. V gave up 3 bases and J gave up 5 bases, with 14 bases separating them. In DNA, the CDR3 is TGTGCCAGCTCACCCGGCCGCGGGCACCAAAACATTCAGTACTTC. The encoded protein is CASSPGRGHQNIQYF. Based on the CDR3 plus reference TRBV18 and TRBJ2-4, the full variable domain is NAGVMQNPRHLVRRRGQEARLRCSPMKGHSHVYWYRQLPEEGLKFMVYLQKENIIDESGMPKERFSAEFPKEGPSILRIQQVVRGDSAAYFCASSPGRGHQNIQYFGAGTRLSVL.

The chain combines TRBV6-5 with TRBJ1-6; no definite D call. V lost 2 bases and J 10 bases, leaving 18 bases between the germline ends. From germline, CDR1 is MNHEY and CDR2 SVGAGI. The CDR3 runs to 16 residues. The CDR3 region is CASSYSRSRGQSPLHF. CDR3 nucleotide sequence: TGTGCCAGCAGTTACAGCAGGTCTCGCGGTCAATCACCCCTCCACTTT.

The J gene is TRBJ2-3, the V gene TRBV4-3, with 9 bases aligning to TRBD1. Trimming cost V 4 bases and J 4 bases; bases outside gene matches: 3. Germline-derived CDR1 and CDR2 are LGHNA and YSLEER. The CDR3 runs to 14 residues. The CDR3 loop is CASSRTGEADTQYF. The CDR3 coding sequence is TGCGCCAGCAGCCGGACAGGGGAGGCAGATACGCAGTATTTT.

CDR3 residues: CASSLVQRWDSGNTIYF. The CDR3 DNA reads TGCGCCAGCAGCTTGGTTCAGAGGTGGGACTCTGGAAACACCATATATTTT. The chain couples TRBV5-1 to TRBJ1-3; no definite D call. The length of the CDR3 is 17 residues. Germline V gene sequence: CDR1 SGHRS, CDR2 YFSETQ. The V end was cut by 0 bases, the J end by 0 bases, with 13 bases between.

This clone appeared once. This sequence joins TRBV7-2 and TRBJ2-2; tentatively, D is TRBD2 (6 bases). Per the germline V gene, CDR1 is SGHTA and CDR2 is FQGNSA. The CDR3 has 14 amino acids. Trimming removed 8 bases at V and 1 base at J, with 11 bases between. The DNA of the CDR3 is TGTGCCAGCGGTACGGGAGTGAACACCGGGGAGCTGTTTTTT. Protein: CASGTGVNTGELFF.